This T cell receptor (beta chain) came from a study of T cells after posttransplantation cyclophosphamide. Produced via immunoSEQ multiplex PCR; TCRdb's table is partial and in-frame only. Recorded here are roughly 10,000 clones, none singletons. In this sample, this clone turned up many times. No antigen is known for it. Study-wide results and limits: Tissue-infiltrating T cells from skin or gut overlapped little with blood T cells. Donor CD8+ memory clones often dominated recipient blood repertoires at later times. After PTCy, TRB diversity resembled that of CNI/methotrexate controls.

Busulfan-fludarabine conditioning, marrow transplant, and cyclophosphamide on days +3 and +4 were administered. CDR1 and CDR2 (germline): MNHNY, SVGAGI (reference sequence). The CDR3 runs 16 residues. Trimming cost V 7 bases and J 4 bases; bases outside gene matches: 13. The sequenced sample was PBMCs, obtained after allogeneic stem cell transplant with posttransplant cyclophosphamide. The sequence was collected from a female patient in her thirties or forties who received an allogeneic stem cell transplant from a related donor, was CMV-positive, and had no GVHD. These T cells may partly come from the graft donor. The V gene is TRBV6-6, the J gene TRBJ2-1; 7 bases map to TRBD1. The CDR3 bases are TGTGCCAGCATCAACCCGGGGAACAGGGGTTACAATGAGCAGTTCTTC. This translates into CASINPGNRGYNEQFF.